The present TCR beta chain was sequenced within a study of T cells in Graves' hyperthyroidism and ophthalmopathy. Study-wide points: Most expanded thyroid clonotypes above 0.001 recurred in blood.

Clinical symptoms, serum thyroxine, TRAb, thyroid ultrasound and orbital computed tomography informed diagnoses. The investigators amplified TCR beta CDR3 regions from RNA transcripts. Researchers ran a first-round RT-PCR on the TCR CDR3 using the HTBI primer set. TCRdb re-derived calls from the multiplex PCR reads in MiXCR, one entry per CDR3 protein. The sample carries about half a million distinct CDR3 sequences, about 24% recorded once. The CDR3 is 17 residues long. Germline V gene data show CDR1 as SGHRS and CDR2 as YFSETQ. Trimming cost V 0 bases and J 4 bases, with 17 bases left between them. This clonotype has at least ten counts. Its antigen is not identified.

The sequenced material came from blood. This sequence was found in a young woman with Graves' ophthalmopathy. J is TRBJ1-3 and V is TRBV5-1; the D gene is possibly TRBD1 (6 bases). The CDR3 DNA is TGCGCCAGCAGCTTGGATCAAGCAGGGGCTTCGGGAAACACCATATATTTT. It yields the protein CASSLDQAGASGNTIYF.